This T cell receptor beta chain was captured in a study of T cell changes during pregnancy in multiple sclerosis. TCRdb keeps only in-frame clones here, not all; method: immunoSEQ multiplex PCR. The sample shows approximately 51,000 clones, roughly 92% of them seen only once. The germline V gene encodes CDR1 LNHDA and CDR2 SQIVND (reference sequence). Trimming stripped 6 bases from V and 4 bases from J, with 10 bases between. The length of the CDR3 is 13 residues. The V and J genes are TRBV19 and TRBJ1-3; perhaps TRBD1 as D (6 bases). Specimen: CD4+ T cells from peripheral blood mononuclear cells, collected in the second trimester of pregnancy. The TCR comes from a female donor with multiple sclerosis, enrolled in a pregnancy study. The CDR3 sequence: CASSPDRGNTIYF. CDR3 DNA: TGTGCCAGTAGCCCCGACAGGGGAAACACCATATATTTT.